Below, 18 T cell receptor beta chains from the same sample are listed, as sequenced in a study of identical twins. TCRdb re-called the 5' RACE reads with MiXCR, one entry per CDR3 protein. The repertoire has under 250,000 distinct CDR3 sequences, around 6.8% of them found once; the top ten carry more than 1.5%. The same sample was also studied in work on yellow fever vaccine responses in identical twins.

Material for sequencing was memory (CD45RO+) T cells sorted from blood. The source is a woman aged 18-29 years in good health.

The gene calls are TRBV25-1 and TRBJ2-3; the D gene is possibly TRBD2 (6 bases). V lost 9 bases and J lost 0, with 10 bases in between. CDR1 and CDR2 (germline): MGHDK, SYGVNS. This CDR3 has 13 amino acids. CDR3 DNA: TGTGCCAGTCTCGGGACTAGCACAGATACGCAGTATTTT. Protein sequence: CASLGTSTDTQYF.

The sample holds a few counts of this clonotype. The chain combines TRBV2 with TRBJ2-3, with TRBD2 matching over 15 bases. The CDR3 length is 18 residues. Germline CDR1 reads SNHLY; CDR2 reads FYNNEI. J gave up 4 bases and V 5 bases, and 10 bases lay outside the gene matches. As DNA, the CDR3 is TGTGCCAGCAGTCCCTCCGGACTAGCGGGGGGGATGGCAGATACGCAGTATTTT. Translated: CASSPSGLAGGMADTQYF.

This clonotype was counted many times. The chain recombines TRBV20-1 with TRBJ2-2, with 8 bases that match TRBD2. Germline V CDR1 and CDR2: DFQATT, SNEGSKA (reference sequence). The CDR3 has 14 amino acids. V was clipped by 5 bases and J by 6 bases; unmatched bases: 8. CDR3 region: CSAPRGGNAGELFF. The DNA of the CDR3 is TGCAGTGCTCCCCGCGGGGGGAATGCCGGGGAGCTGTTTTTT.

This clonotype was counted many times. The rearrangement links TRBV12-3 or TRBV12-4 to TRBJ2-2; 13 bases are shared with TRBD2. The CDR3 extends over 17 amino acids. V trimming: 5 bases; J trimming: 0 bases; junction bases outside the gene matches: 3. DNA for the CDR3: TGTGCCAGCAGTAGGACTAGCGGGGGCCCGAACACCGGGGAGCTGTTTTTT. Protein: CASSRTSGGPNTGELFF.

In DNA form, the CDR3 reads TGTGCCACCAGCAGGGACAGGGTGGTTGGGGCCAACGTCCTGACTTTC. Residues: CATSRDRVVGANVLTF. The V call is TRBV15, the J call TRBJ2-6; 8 bases align to TRBD1. Germline V gene sequence: CDR1 LNHNV, CDR2 YYDKDF (reference sequence). The junction had 4 bases not matched to a gene; V was cut back by 3 bases and J by 3 bases. The CDR3 sequence is 16 residues long.

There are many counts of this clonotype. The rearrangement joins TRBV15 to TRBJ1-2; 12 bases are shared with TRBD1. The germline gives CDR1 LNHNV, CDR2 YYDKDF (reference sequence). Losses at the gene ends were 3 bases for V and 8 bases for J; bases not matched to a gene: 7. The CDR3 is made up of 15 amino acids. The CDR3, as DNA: TGTGCCACCAGCAGGGGGACAGGGGGCGCCAGGGGCTACACCTTC. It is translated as CATSRGTGGARGYTF.

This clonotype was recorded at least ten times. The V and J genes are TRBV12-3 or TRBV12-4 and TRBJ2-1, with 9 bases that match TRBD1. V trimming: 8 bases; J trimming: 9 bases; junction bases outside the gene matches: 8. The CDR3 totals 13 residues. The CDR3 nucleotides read TGTGCCAGCCGAGGGACAGGGCGGTTTGAGCAGTTCTTC. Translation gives CASRGTGRFEQFF.

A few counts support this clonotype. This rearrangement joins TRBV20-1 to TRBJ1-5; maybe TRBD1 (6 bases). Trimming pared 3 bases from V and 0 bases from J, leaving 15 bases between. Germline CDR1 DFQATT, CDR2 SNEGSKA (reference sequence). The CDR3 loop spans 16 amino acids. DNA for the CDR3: TGCAGTGCTAGGGAACAGGGAAAATATAGCAATCAGCCCCAGCATTTT. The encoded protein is CSAREQGKYSNQPQHF.

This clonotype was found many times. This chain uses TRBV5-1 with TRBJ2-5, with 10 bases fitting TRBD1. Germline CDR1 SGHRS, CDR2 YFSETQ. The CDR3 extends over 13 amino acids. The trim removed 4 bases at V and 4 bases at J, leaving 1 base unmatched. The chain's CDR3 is CASSRDRGETQYF. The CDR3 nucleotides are TGCGCCAGCAGCCGGGACAGGGGAGAGACCCAGTACTTC.

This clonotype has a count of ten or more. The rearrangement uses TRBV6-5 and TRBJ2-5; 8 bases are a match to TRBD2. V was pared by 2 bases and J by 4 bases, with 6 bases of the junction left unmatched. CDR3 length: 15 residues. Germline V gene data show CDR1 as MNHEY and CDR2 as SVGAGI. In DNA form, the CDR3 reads TGTGCCAGCAGTTACGGGCGGGGGGATACAGAGACCCAGTACTTC. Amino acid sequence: CASSYGRGDTETQYF.

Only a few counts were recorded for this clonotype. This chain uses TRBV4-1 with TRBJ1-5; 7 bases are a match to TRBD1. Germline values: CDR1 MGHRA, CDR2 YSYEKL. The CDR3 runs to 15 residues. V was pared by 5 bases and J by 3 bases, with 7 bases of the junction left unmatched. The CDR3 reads CASSVGTADNQPQHF. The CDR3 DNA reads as TGCGCCAGCAGCGTAGGGACAGCCGACAATCAGCCCCAGCATTTT.

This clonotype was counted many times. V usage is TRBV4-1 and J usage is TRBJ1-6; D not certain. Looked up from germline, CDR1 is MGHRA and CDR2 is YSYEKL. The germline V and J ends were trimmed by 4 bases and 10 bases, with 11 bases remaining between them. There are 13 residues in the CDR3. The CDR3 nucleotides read TGCGCCAGCAGCCTCCAGACGGACTCACCCCTCCACTTT. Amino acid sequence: CASSLQTDSPLHF.

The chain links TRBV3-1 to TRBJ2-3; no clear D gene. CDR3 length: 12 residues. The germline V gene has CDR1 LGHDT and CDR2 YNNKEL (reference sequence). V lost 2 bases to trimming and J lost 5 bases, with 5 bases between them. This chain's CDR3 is CASSQHGDTQYF. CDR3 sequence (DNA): TGTGCCAGCAGCCAACACGGAGATACGCAGTATTTT.

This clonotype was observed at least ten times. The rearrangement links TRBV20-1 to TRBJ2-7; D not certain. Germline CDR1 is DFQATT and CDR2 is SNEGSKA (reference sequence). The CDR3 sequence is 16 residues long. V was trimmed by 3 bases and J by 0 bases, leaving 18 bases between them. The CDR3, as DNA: TGCAGTGCTAGGATACCTGTTAGGGCCGGCTCCTACGAGCAGTACTTC. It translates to CSARIPVRAGSYEQYF.

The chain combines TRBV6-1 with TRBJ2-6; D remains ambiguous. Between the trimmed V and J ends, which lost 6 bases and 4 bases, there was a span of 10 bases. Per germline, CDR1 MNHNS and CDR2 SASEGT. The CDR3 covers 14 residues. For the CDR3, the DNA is TGTGCCAGCAGAGCCGACTTAGGGGCCAACGTCCTGACTTTC. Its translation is CASRADLGANVLTF.

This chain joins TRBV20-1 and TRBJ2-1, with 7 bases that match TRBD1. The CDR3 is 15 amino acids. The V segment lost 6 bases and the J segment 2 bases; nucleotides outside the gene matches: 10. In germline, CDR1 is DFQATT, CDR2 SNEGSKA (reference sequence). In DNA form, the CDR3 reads TGCAGTGCAGAGAAGGGACAGCCGACCTACAATGAGCAGTTCTTC. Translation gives CSAEKGQPTYNEQFF.

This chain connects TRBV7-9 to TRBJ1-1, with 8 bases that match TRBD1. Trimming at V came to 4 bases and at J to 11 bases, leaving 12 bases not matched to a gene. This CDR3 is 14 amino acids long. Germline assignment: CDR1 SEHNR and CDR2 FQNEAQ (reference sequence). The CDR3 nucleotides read TGTGCCAGCAGCTCCCATCTGACAGGGGTGGGTGCTTTCTTT. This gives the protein CASSSHLTGVGAFF.

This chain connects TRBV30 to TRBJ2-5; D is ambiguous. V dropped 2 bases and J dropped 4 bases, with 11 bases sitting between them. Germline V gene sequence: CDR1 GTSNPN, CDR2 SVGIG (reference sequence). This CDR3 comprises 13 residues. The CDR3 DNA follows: TGTGCCTGGAGTCGATCACGCCCAGAGACCCAGTACTTC. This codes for CAWSRSRPETQYF.